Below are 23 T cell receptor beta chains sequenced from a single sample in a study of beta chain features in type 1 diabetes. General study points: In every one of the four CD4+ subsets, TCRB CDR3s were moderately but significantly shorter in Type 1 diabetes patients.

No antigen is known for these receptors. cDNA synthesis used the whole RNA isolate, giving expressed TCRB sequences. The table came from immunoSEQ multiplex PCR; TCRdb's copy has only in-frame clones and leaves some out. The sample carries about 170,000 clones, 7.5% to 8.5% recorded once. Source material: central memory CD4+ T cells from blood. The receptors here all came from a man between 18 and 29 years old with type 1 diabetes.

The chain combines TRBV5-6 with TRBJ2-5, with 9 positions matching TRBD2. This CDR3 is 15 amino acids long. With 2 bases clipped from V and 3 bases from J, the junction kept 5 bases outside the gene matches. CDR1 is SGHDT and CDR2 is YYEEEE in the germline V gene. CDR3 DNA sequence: TGTGCCAGCAGCTTCCGGCGGGGGGGTGAAGAGACCCAGTACTTC. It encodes CASSFRRGGEETQYF.

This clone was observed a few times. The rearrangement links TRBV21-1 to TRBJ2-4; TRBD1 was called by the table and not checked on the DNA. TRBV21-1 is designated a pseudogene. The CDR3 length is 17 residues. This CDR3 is CASSPRTGGSAKNIQYF. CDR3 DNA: TGTGCCAGCAGCCCCCGGACAGGGGGTTCTGCCAAAAACATTCAGTACTTC.

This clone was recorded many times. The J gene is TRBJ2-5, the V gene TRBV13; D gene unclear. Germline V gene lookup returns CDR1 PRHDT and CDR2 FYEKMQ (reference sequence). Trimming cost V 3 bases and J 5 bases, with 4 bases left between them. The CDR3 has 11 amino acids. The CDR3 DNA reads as TGTGCCAGCAGCTTCGGGGAGACCCAGTACTTC. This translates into CASSFGETQYF.

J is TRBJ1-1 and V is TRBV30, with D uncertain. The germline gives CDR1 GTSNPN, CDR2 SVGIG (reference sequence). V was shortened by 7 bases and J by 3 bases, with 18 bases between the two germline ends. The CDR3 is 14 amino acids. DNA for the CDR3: TGTGCCTCGGACCGGGGAGGTTATCACACTGAAGCTTTCTTT. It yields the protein CASDRGGYHTEAFF.

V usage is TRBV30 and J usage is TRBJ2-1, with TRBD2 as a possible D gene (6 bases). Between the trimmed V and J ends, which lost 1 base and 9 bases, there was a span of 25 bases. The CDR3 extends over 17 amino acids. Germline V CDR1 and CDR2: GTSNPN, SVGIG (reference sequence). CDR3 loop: CAWSEGTQRVGFGEQFF. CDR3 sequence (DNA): TGTGCCTGGAGTGAGGGAACCCAGCGGGTGGGGTTCGGTGAGCAGTTCTTC.

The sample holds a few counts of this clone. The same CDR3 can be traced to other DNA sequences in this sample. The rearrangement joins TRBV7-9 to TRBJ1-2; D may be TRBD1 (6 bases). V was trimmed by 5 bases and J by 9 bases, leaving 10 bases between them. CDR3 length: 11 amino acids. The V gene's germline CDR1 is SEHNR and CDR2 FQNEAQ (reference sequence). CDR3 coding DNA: TGTGCCAGCAGCCTGCAGGGGCGCTACACCTTC. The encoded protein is CASSLQGRYTF.

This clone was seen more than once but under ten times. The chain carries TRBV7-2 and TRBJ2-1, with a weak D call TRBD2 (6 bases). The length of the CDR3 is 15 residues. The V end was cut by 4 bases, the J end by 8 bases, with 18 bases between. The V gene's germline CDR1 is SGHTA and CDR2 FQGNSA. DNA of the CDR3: TGTGCCAGCAGCTCCTCCTTGACTAGTGGCCATGAGCAGTTCTTC. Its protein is CASSSSLTSGHEQFF. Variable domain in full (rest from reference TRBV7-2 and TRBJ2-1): GAGVSQSPSNKVTEKGKDVELRCDPISGHTALYWYRQSLGQGLEFLIYFQGNSAPDKSGLPSDRFSAERTGGSVSTLTIQRTQQEDSAVYLCASSSSLTSGHEQFFGPGTRLTVL.

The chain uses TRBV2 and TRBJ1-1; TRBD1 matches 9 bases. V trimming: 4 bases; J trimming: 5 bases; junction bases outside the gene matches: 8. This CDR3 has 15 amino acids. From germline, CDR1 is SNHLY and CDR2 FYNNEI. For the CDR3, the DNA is TGTGCCAGCAGTGCGCGACAGGGGGTGTGGACTGAAGCTTTCTTT. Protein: CASSARQGVWTEAFF.

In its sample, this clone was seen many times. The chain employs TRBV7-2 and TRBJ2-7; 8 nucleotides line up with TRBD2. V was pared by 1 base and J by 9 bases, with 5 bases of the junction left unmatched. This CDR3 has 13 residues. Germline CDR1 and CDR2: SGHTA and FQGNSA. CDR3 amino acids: CASSLERGGVQYF. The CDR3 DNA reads TGTGCCAGCAGCTTAGAACGGGGGGGCGTGCAGTACTTC.

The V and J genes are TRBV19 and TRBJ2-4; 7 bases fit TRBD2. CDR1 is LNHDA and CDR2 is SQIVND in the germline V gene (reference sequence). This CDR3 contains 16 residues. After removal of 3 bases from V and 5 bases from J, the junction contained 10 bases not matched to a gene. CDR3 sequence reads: CASSIDLAGVQNIQYF. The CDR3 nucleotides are TGTGCCAGTAGTATTGACCTGGCGGGGGTTCAAAACATTCAGTACTTC.

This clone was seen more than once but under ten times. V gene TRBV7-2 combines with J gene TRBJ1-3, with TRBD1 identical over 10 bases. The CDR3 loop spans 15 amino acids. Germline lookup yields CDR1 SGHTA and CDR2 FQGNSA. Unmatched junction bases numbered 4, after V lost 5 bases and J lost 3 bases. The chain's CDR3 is CASSPTGGNGNTIYF. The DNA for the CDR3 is TGTGCCAGCAGCCCGACAGGGGGCAATGGAAACACCATATATTTT. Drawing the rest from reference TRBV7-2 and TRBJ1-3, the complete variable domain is GAGVSQSPSNKVTEKGKDVELRCDPISGHTALYWYRQSLGQGLEFLIYFQGNSAPDKSGLPSDRFSAERTGGSVSTLTIQRTQQEDSAVYLCASSPTGGNGNTIYFGEGSWLTVV.

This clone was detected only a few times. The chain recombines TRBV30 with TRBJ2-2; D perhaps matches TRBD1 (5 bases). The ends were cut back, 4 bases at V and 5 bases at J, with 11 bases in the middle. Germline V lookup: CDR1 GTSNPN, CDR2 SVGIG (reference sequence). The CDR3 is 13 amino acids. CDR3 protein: CAWNHQGTGELFF. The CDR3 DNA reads TGTGCCTGGAACCACCAGGGAACCGGGGAGCTGTTTTTT.

This CDR3 reads CATTALGVNYEQYF. The CDR3, as DNA: TGTGCCACTACCGCCTTAGGGGTTAACTACGAGCAGTACTTC. This chain joins TRBV2 and TRBJ2-7, with TRBD1 as a possible D gene (5 bases). This CDR3 is 14 amino acids long. Germline CDR1 SNHLY, CDR2 FYNNEI. Trimming took off 10 bases at V and 3 bases at J, with 19 bases between the two ends.

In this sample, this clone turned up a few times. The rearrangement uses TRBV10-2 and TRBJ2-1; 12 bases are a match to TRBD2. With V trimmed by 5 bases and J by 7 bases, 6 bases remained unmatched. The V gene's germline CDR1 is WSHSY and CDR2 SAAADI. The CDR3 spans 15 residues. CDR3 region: CASSSQLAGGNEQFF. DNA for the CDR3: TGCGCCAGCAGTTCGCAGCTAGCGGGAGGGAATGAGCAGTTCTTC.

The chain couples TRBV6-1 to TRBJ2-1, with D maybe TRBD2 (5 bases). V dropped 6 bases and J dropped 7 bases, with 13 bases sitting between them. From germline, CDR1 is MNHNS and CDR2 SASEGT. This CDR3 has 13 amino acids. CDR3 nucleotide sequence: TGTGCCAGCAGGGACGGGATGGTTAATGAGCAGTTCTTC. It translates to CASRDGMVNEQFF.

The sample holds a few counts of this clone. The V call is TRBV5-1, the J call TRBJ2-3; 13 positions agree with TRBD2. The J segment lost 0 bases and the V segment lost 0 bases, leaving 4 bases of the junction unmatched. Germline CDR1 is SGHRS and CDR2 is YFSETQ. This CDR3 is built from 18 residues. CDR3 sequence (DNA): TGCGCCAGCAGCTTGGCACTAGCGGGAGGGCTAAGCACAGATACGCAGTATTTT. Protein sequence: CASSLALAGGLSTDTQYF.

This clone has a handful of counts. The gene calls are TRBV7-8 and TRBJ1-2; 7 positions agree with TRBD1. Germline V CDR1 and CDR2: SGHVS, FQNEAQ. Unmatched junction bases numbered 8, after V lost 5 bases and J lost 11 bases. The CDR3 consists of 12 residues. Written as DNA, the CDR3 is TGTGCCAGCAGCCCCAGGGGGGAGAGGTACACCTTC. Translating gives CASSPRGERYTF.

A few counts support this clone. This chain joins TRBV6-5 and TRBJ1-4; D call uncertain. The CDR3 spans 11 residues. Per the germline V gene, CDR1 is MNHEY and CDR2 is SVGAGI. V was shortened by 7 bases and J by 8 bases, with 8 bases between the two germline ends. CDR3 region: CASTTREKLFF. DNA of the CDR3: TGTGCCAGCACCACCCGGGAAAAACTGTTTTTT.

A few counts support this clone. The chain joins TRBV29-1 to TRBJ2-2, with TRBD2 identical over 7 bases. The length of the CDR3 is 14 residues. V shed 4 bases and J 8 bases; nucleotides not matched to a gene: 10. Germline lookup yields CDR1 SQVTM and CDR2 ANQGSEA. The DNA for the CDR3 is TGCAGCGTTGCGGTGACTAGCAGGCAGGGGGAGCTGTTTTTT. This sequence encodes CSVAVTSRQGELFF.

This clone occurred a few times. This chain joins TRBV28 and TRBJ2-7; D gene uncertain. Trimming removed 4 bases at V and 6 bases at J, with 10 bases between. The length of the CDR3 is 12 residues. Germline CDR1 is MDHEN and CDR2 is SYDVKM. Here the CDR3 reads CASSSLTREQYF. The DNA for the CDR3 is TGTGCCAGCAGTTCCCTGACTCGCGAGCAGTACTTC.

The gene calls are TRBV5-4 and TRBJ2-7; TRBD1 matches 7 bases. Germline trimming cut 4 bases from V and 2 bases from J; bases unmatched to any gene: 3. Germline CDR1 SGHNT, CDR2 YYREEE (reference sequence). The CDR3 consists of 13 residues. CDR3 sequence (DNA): TGTGCCAGCAGCATCGACAGGGCCTACGAGCAGTACTTC. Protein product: CASSIDRAYEQYF.

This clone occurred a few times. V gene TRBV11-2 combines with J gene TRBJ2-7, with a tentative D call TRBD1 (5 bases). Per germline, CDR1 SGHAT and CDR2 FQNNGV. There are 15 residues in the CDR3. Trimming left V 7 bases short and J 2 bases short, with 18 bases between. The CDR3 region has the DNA TGTGCCAGCACCTTTCGCCCGCAGGGCACCTACGAGCAGTACTTC. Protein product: CASTFRPQGTYEQYF. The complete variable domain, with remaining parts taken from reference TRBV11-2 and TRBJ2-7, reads EAGVAQSPRYKIIEKRQSVAFWCNPISGHATLYWYQQILGQGPKLLIQFQNNGVVDDSQLPKDRFSAERLKGVDSTLKIQPAKLEDSAVYLCASTFRPQGTYEQYFGPGTRLTVT.

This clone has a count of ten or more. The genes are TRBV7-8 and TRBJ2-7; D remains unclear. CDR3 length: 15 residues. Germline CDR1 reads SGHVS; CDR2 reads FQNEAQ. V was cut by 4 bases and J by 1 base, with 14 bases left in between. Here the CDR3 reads CASSSERLPSYEQYF. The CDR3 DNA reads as TGTGCCAGCAGCTCGGAGCGACTGCCATCCTACGAGCAGTACTTC.